This entry describes one T cell receptor beta chain. Its antigen is currently unknown. The data derive from a study of shared clonotypes between healthy human individuals. Generated by immunoSEQ multiplex PCR, the TCRdb table keeps only in-frame clones and is missing some. The table has roughly 2.4 million clones, 95% seen once; the top ten hold roughly 0.13%. Trimming at V came to 5 bases and at J to 1 base, leaving 9 bases not matched to a gene. This CDR3 has 16 residues. In germline, CDR1 is SEHNR, CDR2 FQNEAQ (reference sequence). Findings and caveats of the study: Estimated clonotype richness was generally higher in naive than memory subsets. Blood was the sole source, and tissue repertoires probably differ.

V is TRBV7-9 and J is TRBJ2-5; 8 bases line up with TRBD2. This receptor was identified in a man between 18 and 29 years old in good health. Sequencing input: naive CD4+ T cells sorted from blood. Subset meaning: CD45RA+ positively selected. The chain's CDR3 is CASSMTPLAGQETQYF. The CDR3 coding sequence is TGTGCCAGCAGCATGACCCCCCTAGCGGGCCAAGAGACCCAGTACTTC.